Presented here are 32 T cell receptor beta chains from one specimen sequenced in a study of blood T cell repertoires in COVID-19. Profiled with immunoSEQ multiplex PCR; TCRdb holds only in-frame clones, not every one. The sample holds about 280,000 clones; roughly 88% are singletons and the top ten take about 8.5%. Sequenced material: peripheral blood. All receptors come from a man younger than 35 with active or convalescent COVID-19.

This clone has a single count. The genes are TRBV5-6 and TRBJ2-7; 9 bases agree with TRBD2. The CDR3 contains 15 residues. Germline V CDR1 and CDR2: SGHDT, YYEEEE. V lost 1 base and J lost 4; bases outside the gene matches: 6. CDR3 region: CASSLPSGAVYEQYF. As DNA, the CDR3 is TGTGCCAGCAGCTTGCCTAGCGGGGCGGTGTACGAGCAGTACTTC. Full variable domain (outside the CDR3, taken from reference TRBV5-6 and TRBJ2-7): DAGVTQSPTHLIKTRGQQVTLRCSPKSGHDTVSWYQQALGQGPQFIFQYYEEEERQRGNFPDRFSGHQFPNYSSELNVNALLLGDSALYLCASSLPSGAVYEQYFGPGTRLTVT.

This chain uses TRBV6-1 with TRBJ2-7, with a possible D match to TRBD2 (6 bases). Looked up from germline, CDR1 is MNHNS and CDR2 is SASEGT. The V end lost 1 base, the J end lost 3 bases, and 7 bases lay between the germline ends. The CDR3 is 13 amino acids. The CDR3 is CASSEGEVYEQYF. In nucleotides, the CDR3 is TGTGCCAGCAGTGAAGGGGAGGTCTACGAGCAGTACTTC.

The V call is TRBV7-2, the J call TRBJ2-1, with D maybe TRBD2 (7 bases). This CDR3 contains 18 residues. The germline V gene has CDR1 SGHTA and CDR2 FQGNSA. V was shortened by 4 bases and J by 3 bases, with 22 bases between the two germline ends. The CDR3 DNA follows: TGTGCCAGCAGCTCAAGCGGGACAAAGCGGGGCTACTACAATGAGCAGTTCTTC. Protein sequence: CASSSSGTKRGYYNEQFF.

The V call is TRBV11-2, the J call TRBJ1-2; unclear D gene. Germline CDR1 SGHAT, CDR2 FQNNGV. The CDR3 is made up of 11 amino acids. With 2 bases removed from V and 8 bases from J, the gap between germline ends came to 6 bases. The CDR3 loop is CASSLREGYTF. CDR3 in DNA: TGTGCCAGCAGCTTACGGGAAGGCTACACCTTC.

The CDR3 here is CASSYDRATNTGELFF. DNA for the CDR3: TGCGCCAGCAGCTATGACAGAGCGACTAACACCGGGGAGCTGTTTTTT. The V gene is TRBV5-1, the J gene TRBJ2-2, with D possibly TRBD1 on 5 matching bases. From germline, CDR1 is SGHRS and CDR2 YFSETQ. The V end was cut by 3 bases, the J end by 2 bases, with 14 bases between. CDR3 size: 16 residues. Full variable domain (outside the CDR3, taken from reference TRBV5-1 and TRBJ2-2): KAGVTQTPRYLIKTRGQQVTLSCSPISGHRSVSWYQQTPGQGLQFLFEYFSETQRNKGNFPGRFSGRQFSNSRSEMNVSTLELGDSALYLCASSYDRATNTGELFFGEGSRLTVL.

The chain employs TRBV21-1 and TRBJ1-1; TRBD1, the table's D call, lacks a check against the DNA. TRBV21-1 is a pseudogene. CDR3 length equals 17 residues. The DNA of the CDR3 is TGTGCCAGCAGCAATCAGGAGACAGTCTCGGGGAACACTGAAGCTTTCTTT. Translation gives CASSNQETVSGNTEAFF.

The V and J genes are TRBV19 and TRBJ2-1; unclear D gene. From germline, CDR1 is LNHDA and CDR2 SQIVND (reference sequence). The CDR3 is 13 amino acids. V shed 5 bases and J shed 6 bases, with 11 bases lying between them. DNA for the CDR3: TGTGCCAGTAGTCTTCAGGTTGTCAATGAGCAGTTCTTC. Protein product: CASSLQVVNEQFF.

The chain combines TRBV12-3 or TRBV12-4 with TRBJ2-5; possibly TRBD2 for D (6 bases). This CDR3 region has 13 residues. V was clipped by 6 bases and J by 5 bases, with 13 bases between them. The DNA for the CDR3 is TGTGCCAGCAGGGCCCTTGGAGGGGAGACCCAGTACTTC. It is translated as CASRALGGETQYF.

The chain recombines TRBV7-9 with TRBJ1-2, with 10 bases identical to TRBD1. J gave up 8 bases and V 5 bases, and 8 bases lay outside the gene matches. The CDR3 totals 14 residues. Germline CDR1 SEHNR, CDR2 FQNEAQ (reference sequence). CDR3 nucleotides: TGTGCCAGCAGCCATGGACAGGGGGAGATGGGCTACACCTTC. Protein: CASSHGQGEMGYTF. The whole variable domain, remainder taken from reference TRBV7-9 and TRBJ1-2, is DTGVSQNPRHKITKRGQNVTFRCDPISEHNRLYWYRQTLGQGPEFLTYFQNEAQLEKSRLLSDRFSAERPKGSFSTLEIQRTEQGDSAMYLCASSHGQGEMGYTFGSGTRLTVV.

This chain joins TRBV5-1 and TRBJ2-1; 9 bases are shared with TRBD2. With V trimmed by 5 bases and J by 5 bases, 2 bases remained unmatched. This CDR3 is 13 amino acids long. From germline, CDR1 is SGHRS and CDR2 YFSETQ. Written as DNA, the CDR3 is TGCGCCAGCAGGCGACTAGCGGACAATGAGCAGTTCTTC. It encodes CASRRLADNEQFF.

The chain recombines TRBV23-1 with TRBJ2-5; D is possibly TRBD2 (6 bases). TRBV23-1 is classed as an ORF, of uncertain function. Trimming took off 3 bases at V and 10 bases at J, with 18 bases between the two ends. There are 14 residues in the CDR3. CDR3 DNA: TGCGCCAGCAGTCACGGGACTTTTACTCAACGCCAGTACTTC. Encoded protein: CASSHGTFTQRQYF.

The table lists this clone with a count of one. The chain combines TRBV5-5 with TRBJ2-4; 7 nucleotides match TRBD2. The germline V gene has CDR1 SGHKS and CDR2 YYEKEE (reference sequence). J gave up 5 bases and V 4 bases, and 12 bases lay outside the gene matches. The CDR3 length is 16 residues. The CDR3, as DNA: TGTGCCAGCAGCCCAGCGGGGCGGGGCCAGGAAAACATTCAGTACTTC. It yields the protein CASSPAGRGQENIQYF.

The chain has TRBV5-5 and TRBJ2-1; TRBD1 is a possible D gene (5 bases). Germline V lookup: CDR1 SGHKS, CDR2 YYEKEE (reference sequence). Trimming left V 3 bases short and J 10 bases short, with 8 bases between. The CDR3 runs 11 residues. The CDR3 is CASSWGGEQFF. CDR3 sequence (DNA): TGTGCCAGCAGCTGGGGCGGAGAGCAGTTCTTC.

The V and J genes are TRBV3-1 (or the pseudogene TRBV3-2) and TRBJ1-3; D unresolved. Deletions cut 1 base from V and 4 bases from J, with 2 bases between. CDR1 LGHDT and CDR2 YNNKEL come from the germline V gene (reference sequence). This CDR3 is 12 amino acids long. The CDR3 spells CASSQAGNTIYF. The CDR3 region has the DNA TGTGCCAGCAGCCAAGCAGGAAACACCATATATTTT.

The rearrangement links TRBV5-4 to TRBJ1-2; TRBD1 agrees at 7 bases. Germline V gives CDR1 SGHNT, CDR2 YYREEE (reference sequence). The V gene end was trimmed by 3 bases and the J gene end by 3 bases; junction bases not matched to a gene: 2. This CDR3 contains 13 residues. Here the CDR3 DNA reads TGTGCCAGCAGCTCCGGGACAGACTATGGCTACACCTTC. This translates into CASSSGTDYGYTF.

The CDR3 loop is CASSKGQRANTGELFF. The CDR3 nucleotides are TGTGCCAGCAGCAAGGGACAGCGGGCGAACACCGGGGAGCTGTTTTTT. The chain couples TRBV7-9 to TRBJ2-2; TRBD1 might be the D (7 bases). The V end lost 5 bases, the J end lost 0 bases, and 13 bases lay between the germline ends. CDR3 length: 16 amino acids. In germline, CDR1 is SEHNR, CDR2 FQNEAQ (reference sequence).

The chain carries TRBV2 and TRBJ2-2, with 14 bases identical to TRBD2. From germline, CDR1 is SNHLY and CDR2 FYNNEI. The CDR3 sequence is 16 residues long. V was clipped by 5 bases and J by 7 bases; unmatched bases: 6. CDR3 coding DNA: TGTGCCAGCAGTTCGACTAGCGGGGGGGCAGGCGGGGAGCTGTTTTTT. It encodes CASSSTSGGAGGELFF. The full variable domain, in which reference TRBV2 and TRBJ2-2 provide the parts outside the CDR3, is EPEVTQTPSHQVTQMGQEVILRCVPISNHLYFYWYRQILGQKVEFLVSFYNNEISEKSEIFDDQFSVERPDGSNFTLKIRSTKLEDSAMYFCASSSTSGGAGGELFFGEGSRLTVL.

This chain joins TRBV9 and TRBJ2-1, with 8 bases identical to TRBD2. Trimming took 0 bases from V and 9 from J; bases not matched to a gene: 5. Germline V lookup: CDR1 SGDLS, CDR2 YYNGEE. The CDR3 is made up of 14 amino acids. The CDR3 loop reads CASSVDRGGSEQFF. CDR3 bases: TGTGCCAGCAGCGTAGACCGGGGGGGCAGTGAGCAGTTCTTC.

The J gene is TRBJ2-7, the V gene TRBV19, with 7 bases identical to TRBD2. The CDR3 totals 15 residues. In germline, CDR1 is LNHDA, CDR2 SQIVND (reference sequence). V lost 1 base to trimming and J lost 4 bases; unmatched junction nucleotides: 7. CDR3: CASSIGSGGWYEQYF. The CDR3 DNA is TGTGCCAGTAGTATAGGGTCGGGGGGATGGTACGAGCAGTACTTC.

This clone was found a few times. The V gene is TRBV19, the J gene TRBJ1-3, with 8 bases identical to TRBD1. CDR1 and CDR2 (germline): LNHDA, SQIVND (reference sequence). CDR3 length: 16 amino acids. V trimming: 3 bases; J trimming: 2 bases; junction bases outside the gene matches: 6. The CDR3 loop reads CASSIPDRVAGNTIYF. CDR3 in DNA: TGTGCCAGTAGTATCCCGGACAGGGTAGCTGGAAACACCATATATTTT.

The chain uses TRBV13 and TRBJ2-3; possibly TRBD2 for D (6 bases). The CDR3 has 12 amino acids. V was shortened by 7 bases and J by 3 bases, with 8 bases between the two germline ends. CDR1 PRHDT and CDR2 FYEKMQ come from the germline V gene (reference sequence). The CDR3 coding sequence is TGTGCCAGCACCCGGGGGACAGATACGCAGTATTTT. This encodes CASTRGTDTQYF.

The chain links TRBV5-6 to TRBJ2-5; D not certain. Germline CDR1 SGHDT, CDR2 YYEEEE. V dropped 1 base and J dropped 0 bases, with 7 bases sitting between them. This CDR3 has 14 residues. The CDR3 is CASSLLQYQETQYF. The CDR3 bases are TGTGCCAGCAGCTTGTTACAGTACCAAGAGACCCAGTACTTC.

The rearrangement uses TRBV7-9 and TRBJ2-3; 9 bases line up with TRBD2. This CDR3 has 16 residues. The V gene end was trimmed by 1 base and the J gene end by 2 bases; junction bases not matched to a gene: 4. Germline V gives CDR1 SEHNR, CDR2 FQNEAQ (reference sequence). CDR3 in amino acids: CASSLELAGYTDTQYF. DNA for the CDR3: TGTGCCAGCAGCTTAGAACTAGCGGGCTACACAGATACGCAGTATTTT.

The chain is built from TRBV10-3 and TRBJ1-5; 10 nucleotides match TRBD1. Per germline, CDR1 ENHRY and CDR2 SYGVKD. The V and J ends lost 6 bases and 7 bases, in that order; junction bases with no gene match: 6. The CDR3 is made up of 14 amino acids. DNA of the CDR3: TGTGCCATCAGAGGGACAGGGGATATGCAGCCCCAGCATTTT. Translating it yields CAIRGTGDMQPQHF.

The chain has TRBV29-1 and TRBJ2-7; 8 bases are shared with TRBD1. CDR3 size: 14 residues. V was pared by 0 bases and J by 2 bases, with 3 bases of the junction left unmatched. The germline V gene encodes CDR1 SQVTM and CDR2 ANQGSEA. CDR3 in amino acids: CSVEEPGGAYEQYF. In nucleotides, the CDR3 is TGCAGCGTTGAAGAACCAGGGGGCGCCTACGAGCAGTACTTC.

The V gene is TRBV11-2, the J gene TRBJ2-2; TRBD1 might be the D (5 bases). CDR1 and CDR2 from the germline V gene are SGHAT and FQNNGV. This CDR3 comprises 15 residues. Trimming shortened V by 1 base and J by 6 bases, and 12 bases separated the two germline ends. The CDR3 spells CASSLGRQGSGELFF. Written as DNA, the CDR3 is TGTGCCAGCAGCTTAGGCCGTCAGGGTTCCGGGGAGCTGTTTTTT.

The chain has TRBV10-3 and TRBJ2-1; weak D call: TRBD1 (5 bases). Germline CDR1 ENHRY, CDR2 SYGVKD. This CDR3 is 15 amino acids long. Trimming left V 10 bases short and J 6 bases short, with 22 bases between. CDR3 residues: CATSESMQGINEQFF. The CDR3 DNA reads TGTGCCACCTCGGAGTCAATGCAGGGCATCAATGAGCAGTTCTTC.

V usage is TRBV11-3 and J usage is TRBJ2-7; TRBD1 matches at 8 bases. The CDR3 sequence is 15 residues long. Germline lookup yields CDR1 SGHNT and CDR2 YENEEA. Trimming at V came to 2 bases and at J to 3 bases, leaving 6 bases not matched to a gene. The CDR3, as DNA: TGTGCCAGCAGCTTAAGGACAGGGAACAACTACGAGCAGTACTTC. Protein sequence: CASSLRTGNNYEQYF.

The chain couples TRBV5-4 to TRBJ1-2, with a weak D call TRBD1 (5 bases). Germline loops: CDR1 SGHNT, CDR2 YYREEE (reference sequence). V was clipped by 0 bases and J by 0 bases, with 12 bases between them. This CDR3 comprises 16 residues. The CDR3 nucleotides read TGTGCCAGCAGCTTGGCCGCGACAGCAGCTAACTATGGCTACACCTTC. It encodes CASSLAATAANYGYTF.

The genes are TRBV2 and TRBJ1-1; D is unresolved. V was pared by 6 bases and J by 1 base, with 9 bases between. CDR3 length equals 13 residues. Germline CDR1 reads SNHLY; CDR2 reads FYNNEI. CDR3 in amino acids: CASSATRNTEAFF. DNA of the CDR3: TGTGCCAGCAGCGCCACTAGGAACACTGAAGCTTTCTTT.

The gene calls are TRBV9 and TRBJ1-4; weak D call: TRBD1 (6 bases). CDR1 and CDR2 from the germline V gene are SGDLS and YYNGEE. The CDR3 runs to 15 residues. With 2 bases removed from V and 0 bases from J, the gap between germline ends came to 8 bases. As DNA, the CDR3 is TGTGCCAGCAGCGTGGGGGCGACAACTAATGAAAAACTGTTTTTT. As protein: CASSVGATTNEKLFF.

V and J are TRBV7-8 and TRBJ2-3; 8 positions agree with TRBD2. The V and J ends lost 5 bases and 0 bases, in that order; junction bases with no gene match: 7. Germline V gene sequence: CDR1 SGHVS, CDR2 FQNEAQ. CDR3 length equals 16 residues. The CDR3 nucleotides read TGTGCCAGCAGCAGCCGGGGGGGCCCTAGCACAGATACGCAGTATTTT. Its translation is CASSSRGGPSTDTQYF. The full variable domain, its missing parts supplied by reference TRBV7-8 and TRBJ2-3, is GAGVSQSPRYKVAKRGQDVALRCDPISGHVSLFWYQQALGQGPEFLTYFQNEAQLDKSGLPSDRFFAERPEGSVSTLKIQRTQQEDSAVYLCASSSRGGPSTDTQYFGPGTRLTVL.